This TCR beta chain came from a study of cytomegalovirus exposure and HLA in healthy donors. About this clone itself: No antigen is known for it.

Study-level results: Rarity marked most TCR sequences, yet some public TCRs occurred in many donors. Reported results showed that the classifier diagnosed cytomegalovirus status with high specificity and sensitivity. Specific recognition of CMV antigens was confirmed in vitro for a few chains (all CMV-associated). Among TCR beta chains, those listed as cytomegalovirus-associated numbered approximately 150.

This table comes from immunoSEQ multiplex PCR, and its TCRdb copy is limited to in-frame clones, with some not included. In the table there are roughly 250,000 clones, approximately 84% of which are singletons. The origin of this receptor is a woman aged 30 to 39 in good health and CMV-seropositive. The sample was PBMCs.

CDR3 sequence: CASSPGTGEKLFF. The CDR3 DNA follows: TGTGCCAGCTCACCGGGGACAGGCGAAAAACTGTTTTTT. The rearrangement joins TRBV18 to TRBJ1-4; the match to TRBD1 covers 8 bases. Trimming took 3 bases from V and 8 from J; bases not matched to a gene: 2. The CDR3 sequence is 13 residues long. The germline V gene has CDR1 KGHSH and CDR2 LQKENI.